This entry features one T cell receptor beta chain sequence. Its target is unknown. The record originates from a study of OX40 agonist ivuxolimab in advanced cancers. The overall study: Patients received the agonistic anti-OX40 (CD134) antibody ivuxolimab. Patients with prior anti-PD-1, anti-PD-L1 or anti-CTLA-4 therapy were eligible; 35% to 50% had some.

General study results and limits: At 0.1 to 3.0 mg/kg and by week 6, CD4+ and CD8+ T cells in the blood had expanded clonally.

The data were produced by immunoSEQ multiplex PCR, yet TCRdb's version contains in-frame clones alone and is incomplete. The sample carries 35,000 to 45,000 clones, around four fifths recorded once. This CDR3 comprises 13 residues. Deletions cut 2 bases from V and 3 bases from J, with 8 bases between. Per the germline V gene, CDR1 is MNHEY and CDR2 is SVGAGI. The chain is built from TRBV6-5 and TRBJ2-7; D uncertain. This TCR derives from an adult with an advanced solid tumor such as melanoma, head and neck, liver or kidney cancer. The material was CD4+ or CD8+ T cells sorted from blood, obtained in a trial of the OX40 agonist ivuxolimab. The CDR3 here is CASSYLDGYEQYF. DNA for the CDR3: TGTGCCAGCAGTTACCTGGACGGCTACGAGCAGTACTTC.